A selection of T cell receptor beta chains follows, all from one sample in a study of identical twins. TCRdb independently ran MiXCR on the 5' RACE reads; one entry per CDR3 protein. The table lists around 530,000 distinct CDR3 sequences, nearly 15% of them singletons, with 0.35% to 0.45% in the top ten. This same sample was also taken into another study, of yellow fever vaccine responses in identical twins.

The sequenced sample was CD4+ T cells sorted from blood. The receptors originated from a woman aged 18 to 35 in good health. Each CDR3 is given with its conserved first and last residue. The order of the fields is CDR3 length, V gene, CDR3 protein.

length: 14; V: TRBV12-3/TRBV12-4; CDR3: CASSLAQGNQPQHF
length: 11; V: TRBV6-2/TRBV6-3; CDR3: CASNDYNEQFF
length: 16; V: TRBV12-3/TRBV12-4; CDR3: CASSSSLGDGRETQYF
length: 14; V: TRBV5-1; CDR3: CASSFTGESAGYTF
length: 16; V: TRBV12-3/TRBV12-4; CDR3: CASSDRQGRGNQPQHF
length: 15; V: TRBV5-6; CDR3: CASSLPSGSWLKQFF
length: 16; V: TRBV7-8; CDR3: CASSELGERIGDTQYF
length: 15; V: TRBV15; CDR3: CATSRGLVGTGELFF
length: 16; V: TRBV10-3; CDR3: CAISDPGPTRTGELFF
length: 13; V: TRBV5-1; CDR3: CASGAQGSTEAFF
length: 13; V: TRBV5-1; CDR3: CASSPSPGQRAFF
length: 13; V: TRBV6-1; CDR3: CATPGGGAYGYTF
length: 15; V: TRBV6-1; CDR3: CASNTGQGSYNEQFF
length: 13; V: TRBV29-1; CDR3: CSVVLGSTDTQYF
length: 14; V: TRBV9; CDR3: CASSAVGGDYGYTF
length: 16; V: TRBV20-1; CDR3: CSAREGAGGGGETQYF
length: 11; V: TRBV28; CDR3: CATALLNEQYF
length: 14; V: TRBV29-1; CDR3: CSVASGTRTDTQYF
length: 16; V: TRBV4-1; CDR3: CASSQGYPGTVETQYF
length: 14; V: TRBV5-6; CDR3: CASSYDRGRAPLHF
length: 15; V: TRBV12-3/TRBV12-4; CDR3: CASSFSGRGAYEQYF
length: 15; V: TRBV12-3/TRBV12-4; CDR3: CASSLGQAGNSPLHF
length: 12; V: TRBV20-1; CDR3: CSAITRQETQYF
length: 15; V: TRBV6-1; CDR3: CASSGPALANTEAFF
length: 15; V: TRBV5-1; CDR3: CARYRQGSGANVLTF
length: 14; V: TRBV6-1; CDR3: CASRSGISTDTQYF
length: 14; V: TRBV28; CDR3: CASRWDRVSYEQYF
length: 11; V: TRBV20-1; CDR3: CSAFTSRGLFF
length: 13; V: TRBV5-1; CDR3: CAPKERVTYEQYF
length: 17; V: TRBV12-3/TRBV12-4; CDR3: CASSPLPGGAWPGELFF
length: 13; V: TRBV20-1; CDR3: CSADGGINEKLFF
length: 14; V: TRBV18; CDR3: CASSKLGEGGGYTF
length: 14; V: TRBV11-2; CDR3: CASSSWTGEETQYF
length: 12; V: TRBV28; CDR3: CASSVLNSPLHF
length: 15; V: TRBV12-3/TRBV12-4; CDR3: CASSSRGLSGNTIYF
length: 14; V: TRBV5-1; CDR3: CASRDGSSYNEQFF
length: 15; V: TRBV5-1; CDR3: CASSLAGVWVDEQFF
length: 14; V: TRBV2; CDR3: CASSESLAFGEQFF
length: 14; V: TRBV13; CDR3: CASSSRGLSDTQYF
length: 15; V: TRBV13; CDR3: CASSSRQGRTGELFF
length: 14; V: TRBV4-2; CDR3: CASSHGQQQETQYF
length: 12; V: TRBV29-1; CDR3: CSTSVLANEQFF
length: 15; V: TRBV12-3/TRBV12-4; CDR3: CASTLYGGHKDTQYF
length: 15; V: TRBV5-1; CDR3: CASSPGGISTDTQYF
length: 15; V: TRBV28; CDR3: CASNEGYYSNQPQHF
length: 15; V: TRBV10-3; CDR3: CAISDSRGSTDTQYF
length: 21; V: TRBV7-6; CDR3: CASRRNVAPTKGETSTDTQYF
length: 15; V: TRBV6-1; CDR3: CASRPRPASTDTQYF